The sequence of this TCR beta chain was determined in a study of shared clonotypes between healthy human individuals. Study-wide results and limits: Among four donors, about 4.6% of naive CD4 clonotypes were found in common. With few donors, the genetic and exposure-history diversity represented was limited.

CDR1 is SGHAT, CDR2 FQNNGV, per germline. V gave up 2 bases and J gave up 3 bases, with 10 bases separating them. This CDR3 has 15 amino acids. Notes on this clone: Antigen: not known.

Each subset's genomic DNA was shared equally among a number of immunoSEQ plates. Original processing notes: ImmunoSEQ output lacked quality scores and full-length reads, limiting matched filtering. TCRdb's table, derived via immunoSEQ multiplex PCR, lists solely in-frame clones and lacks some. The V and J calls and clone size were taken over from that table, and D and trimming were inferred from the DNA. The sample carries about 530,000 clones, 95% to 97% recorded once. The chain joins TRBV11-2 to TRBJ1-4; D possibly corresponds to TRBD1 (5 bases). The receptor comes from a young woman in good health. Sequenced sample: naive CD4+ T cells sorted from blood. As for subset: CD45RA+ positively selected. The CDR3 loop is CASSLNQGSNEKLFF. As DNA, the CDR3 is TGTGCCAGCAGCTTAAATCAGGGCTCTAATGAAAAACTGTTTTTT.